This T cell receptor beta chain derives from a study of cytomegalovirus exposure and HLA in healthy donors. Primers: 60 Vbeta forward and 13 Jbeta reverse. Source study methods: The count from a later analysis was some 83 million unique TCR beta chains, about 10 million of them shared. The repertoire was sequenced with immunoSEQ multiplex PCR; TCRdb's copy has only in-frame clones and lacks some. V and J calls and clone size are as listed in that table; D and trimming were resolved from the DNA. The data contain about 160,000 clones, about 75% of them singletons. Germline V gene sequence: CDR1 SNHLY, CDR2 FYNNEI. The CDR3 contains 15 residues. V dropped 6 bases and J dropped 8; count of bases not matched to a gene: 11. As to this clone: Its specificity is unknown. Within the sample, other DNA sequences also encode this same CDR3.

Study-wide results and limits: Investigators reported under 200 TCR beta chains as tied to cytomegalovirus. Earlier analysis found most TCR beta V segments productive about 87% or about 30% of the time.

Source material: PBMCs. The chain is built from TRBV2 and TRBJ1-4, with 8 nucleotides matching TRBD1. The TCR originated in a female donor in good health and CMV-seronegative. CDR3 in DNA: TGTGCCAGCAGCGATGGACAGGGTGTCTGGGAAAAACTGTTTTTT. Amino acid sequence: CASSDGQGVWEKLFF.